Below, 14 T cell receptor beta chains from the same sample are listed, as sequenced in a study of T cell responses to AZD1222 COVID-19 vaccine. Generated by immunoSEQ multiplex PCR, the TCRdb table keeps only in-frame clones and is missing some. The top ten hold about 3% of the sample, which has roughly 180,000 clones, about 90% seen once. The sequencing here drew on peripheral blood, taken on day 0 of MenACWY control vaccination. These receptor sequences come from an adult in good health.

This clone occurred once. V is TRBV5-1 and J is TRBJ2-1, with unresolved D. Germline CDR1 SGHRS, CDR2 YFSETQ. The CDR3 covers 14 residues. Between the trimmed V and J ends, which lost 1 base and 5 bases, there was a span of 10 bases. CDR3 amino acids: CASSLRVSNNEQFF. The CDR3 bases are TGCGCCAGCAGCTTGAGGGTTTCAAACAATGAGCAGTTCTTC.

This chain links TRBV14 with TRBJ2-1; D is tentatively TRBD1 or TRBD2 (5 bases each). The CDR3 is 14 residues long. Germline V lookup: CDR1 SGHDN, CDR2 FVKESK. V lost 4 bases and J 3 bases, leaving 10 bases between the germline ends. As DNA, the CDR3 is TGTGCCAGCAGCCCCCCGGGGCTCTACAATGAGCAGTTCTTC. It yields the protein CASSPPGLYNEQFF.

This clone is labeled medium-sized (0.01 to 0.1%). V is TRBV6-5 and J is TRBJ2-1; D call uncertain. The CDR3 extends over 15 amino acids. Germline V lookup: CDR1 MNHEY, CDR2 SVGAGI. V lost 3 bases and J lost 4, with 13 bases in between. The CDR3 spells CASSYETGLYNEQFF. The CDR3 coding sequence is TGTGCCAGCAGTTATGAGACCGGGCTATACAATGAGCAGTTCTTC.

This clone was counted ten times or more. V is TRBV6-1 and J is TRBJ2-7, with TRBD1 matching over 7 bases. The CDR3 length is 17 residues. Germline trimming cut 3 bases from V and 0 bases from J; bases unmatched to any gene: 11. The germline gives CDR1 MNHNS, CDR2 SASEGT. The CDR3 DNA follows: TGTGCCAGCAGTGACTTCCTAGGGACAGCGAGCTCCTACGAGCAGTACTTC. Its translation is CASSDFLGTASSYEQYF.

J is TRBJ1-1 and V is TRBV28; 8 positions agree with TRBD1. The CDR3 is 14 residues long. Trimming removed 7 bases from V and 5 bases from J; junction bases left unmatched: 9. The V gene's germline CDR1 is MDHEN and CDR2 SYDVKM. Here the CDR3 reads CASNVRGPRTEAFF. CDR3 nucleotide sequence: TGTGCCAGCAACGTCAGGGGGCCGAGGACTGAAGCTTTCTTT. The full variable domain, with the rest looked up from reference TRBV28 and TRBJ1-1, is DVKVTQSSRYLVKRTGEKVFLECVQDMDHENMFWYRQDPGLGLRLIYFSYDVKMKEKGDIPEGYSVSREKKERFSLILESASTNQTSMYLCASNVRGPRTEAFFGQGTRLTVV.

V and J are TRBV19 and TRBJ1-1; 9 bases are shared with TRBD1. The germline CDR1 and CDR2 sequences are LNHDA and SQIVND (reference sequence). V trimming: 3 bases; J trimming: 3 bases; junction bases outside the gene matches: 14. The CDR3 sequence is 18 residues long. The CDR3 DNA is TGTGCCAGTAGTATCAGTTCCCGGGACAGGGTCCTTCACACTGAAGCTTTCTTT. Its protein product is CASSISSRDRVLHTEAFF.

This chain links TRBV18 with TRBJ2-2; 8 bases match TRBD1. The germline gives CDR1 KGHSH, CDR2 LQKENI. This CDR3 has 15 residues. V was clipped by 4 bases and J by 6 bases; unmatched bases: 7. The CDR3 nucleotides read TGTGCCAGCTCACTAATGGACAGGGAGGCCGGGGAGCTGTTTTTT. Residues: CASSLMDREAGELFF.

The V gene is TRBV6-5, the J gene TRBJ1-6, with TRBD1 matching over 7 bases. CDR3 size: 12 residues. The V gene's germline CDR1 is MNHEY and CDR2 SVGAGI. Trimming removed 8 bases from V and 10 bases from J; junction bases left unmatched: 5. The CDR3 region has the DNA TGTGCCAGCCGACAGGGAGAGTCACCCCTCCACTTT. Protein sequence: CASRQGESPLHF.

The chain recombines TRBV29-1 with TRBJ2-7; D may be TRBD1 (6 bases). In germline, CDR1 is SQVTM, CDR2 ANQGSEA. V shed 4 bases and J shed 6 bases, with 13 bases lying between them. The CDR3 runs to 12 residues. CDR3 sequence (DNA): TGCAGCGTTGGGCAGGGACATAGCGAGCAGTACTTC. Translating gives CSVGQGHSEQYF.

This clone has a handful of counts. The chain uses TRBV19 and TRBJ1-1; TRBD1 might be the D (5 bases). The CDR3 totals 15 residues. Trimming stripped 5 bases from V and 5 bases from J, with 18 bases between. CDR1 and CDR2 (germline): LNHDA, SQIVND (reference sequence). The CDR3, as DNA: TGTGCCAGTAGTTCACGATCATGGGGCGTGACTGAAGCTTTCTTT. Amino acids: CASSSRSWGVTEAFF.

The chain couples TRBV30 to TRBJ1-3; tentatively, D is TRBD1 (6 bases). Germline CDR1 and CDR2: GTSNPN and SVGIG (reference sequence). V lost 0 bases, J lost 0 bases, and 15 bases lay in between. The CDR3 has 17 amino acids. In DNA form, the CDR3 reads TGTGCCTGGAGTGTCCCCCCAACAGGGAGCTCTGGAAACACCATATATTTT. Translating it yields CAWSVPPTGSSGNTIYF.

The rearrangement joins TRBV3-1 (or the pseudogene TRBV3-2) to TRBJ1-5, with D uncertain. V lost 0 bases and J 5 bases, leaving 5 bases between the germline ends. Germline V CDR1 and CDR2: LGHDT, YNNKEL (reference sequence). The CDR3 has 13 amino acids. The CDR3 is CASSQEGYQPQHF. The CDR3 region has the DNA TGTGCCAGCAGCCAAGAGGGTTATCAGCCCCAGCATTTT.

This clone has more than one count but fewer than ten. Here the CDR3 reads CASSVRVGGANIQYF. The CDR3 nucleotides read TGTGCCAGCAGTGTCAGGGTGGGAGGTGCGAACATTCAGTACTTC. V usage is TRBV28 and J usage is TRBJ2-4; a weak D match, TRBD2 (6 bases). The V end was cut by 5 bases, the J end by 7 bases, with 18 bases between. The CDR3 loop spans 15 amino acids. Looked up from germline, CDR1 is MDHEN and CDR2 is SYDVKM.

V gene TRBV6-5 combines with J gene TRBJ2-7; D possibly corresponds to TRBD1 (6 bases). The V gene lost 6 bases and the J gene lost 7 bases, with 10 bases spanning the gap. Per the germline V gene, CDR1 is MNHEY and CDR2 is SVGAGI. This CDR3 has 11 residues. The CDR3 here is CASRRQAEQYF. In DNA, the CDR3 is TGTGCCAGCAGGAGACAGGCAGAGCAGTACTTC.